The 17 T cell receptor beta chains below come from one sample, sequenced in a study of shared clonotypes between healthy human individuals (dated by TCRdb to 2018 to 2020). Receptors were amplified or captured by the immunoSEQ multiplex PCR assay. As stored in TCRdb, this immuneACCESS dataset retains in-frame rearrangements with V and J assigned. A fraction of the clones does not appear; measured against another copy, unresolved V genes explain less than half of the discrepancy, and the remainder lacks a known reason. In this sample the table shows over a million clones, roughly 97% of which occur a single time. The ten largest make up approximately 1.2% of the sample. The sequenced sample consisted of naive CD4+ T cells sorted from blood. Reading the label with the study, this specimen's cell subset or site is: CD45RA+ positively selected. The source of these receptors is a man aged 25 to 45 in good health.

The chain carries TRBV19 and TRBJ2-3; TRBD2 matches at 10 bases. CDR1 is LNHDA and CDR2 is SQIVND in the germline V gene (reference sequence). Losses at the gene ends were 4 bases for V and 2 bases for J; bases not matched to a gene: 3. The CDR3 loop spans 15 amino acids. Written as DNA, the CDR3 is TGTGCCAGTAGTAAGGGACTAGCGAACACAGATACGCAGTATTTT. Translating gives CASSKGLANTDTQYF.

This clone has a handful of counts. V is TRBV4-2 and J is TRBJ2-5, with D uncertain. Trimming stripped 1 base from V and 4 bases from J, with 16 bases between. The CDR3 has 16 amino acids. Germline V lookup: CDR1 LGHNA, CDR2 YNFKEQ. DNA of the CDR3: TGTGCCAGCAGCCAAGGAGGCGGAGCTGGGCCAGAGACCCAGTACTTC. Its translation is CASSQGGGAGPETQYF.

The V call is TRBV10-3, the J call TRBJ2-3, with a weak D call TRBD2 (6 bases). Germline loops: CDR1 ENHRY, CDR2 SYGVKD. The CDR3 is 11 amino acids. V dropped 10 bases and J dropped 9 bases, with 14 bases sitting between them. CDR3 loop: CARGEGETQYF. CDR3 DNA sequence: TGTGCCAGGGGGGAAGGGGAGACGCAGTATTTT.

This rearrangement joins TRBV7-8 to TRBJ2-2; D could derive from TRBD1 or TRBD2 (5 bases each). Germline CDR1 reads SGHVS; CDR2 reads FQNEAQ. The CDR3 loop spans 15 amino acids. Trimming pared 5 bases from V and 4 bases from J, leaving 14 bases between. CDR3 DNA: TGTGCCAGCAGCCGGGACCCACCGACCACCGGGGAGCTGTTTTTT. Translated: CASSRDPPTTGELFF.

Only one count was recorded for this clone. The CDR3 coding sequence is TGTGCCAGCAGTGACTCGGGACTAGCGGTTCAAGAGACCCAGTACTTC. Protein product: CASSDSGLAVQETQYF. The rearrangement uses TRBV6-4 and TRBJ2-5, with 11 positions matching TRBD2. The CDR3 sequence is 16 residues long. From germline, CDR1 is MRHNA and CDR2 SNTAGT. J gave up 2 bases and V 0 bases, and 2 bases lay outside the gene matches.

The rearrangement joins TRBV5-1 to TRBJ2-3; TRBD2 matches at 11 bases. V shed 4 bases, J shed 3 bases, and the junction held 13 bases outside the gene matches. CDR1 is SGHRS and CDR2 is YFSETQ in the germline V gene. This CDR3 is 18 amino acids long. As DNA, the CDR3 is TGCGCCAGCAGCCACGGAGGCCTAGCGGGAGGTGGTACAGATACGCAGTATTTT. Amino acids: CASSHGGLAGGGTDTQYF. The complete variable domain, with remaining parts taken from reference TRBV5-1 and TRBJ2-3, reads KAGVTQTPRYLIKTRGQQVTLSCSPISGHRSVSWYQQTPGQGLQFLFEYFSETQRNKGNFPGRFSGRQFSNSRSEMNVSTLELGDSALYLCASSHGGLAGGGTDTQYFGPGTRLTVL.

Worth noting for this clone: Other DNA sequences in the same sample also yield this CDR3. The chain joins TRBV28 to TRBJ1-5; 8 positions match TRBD1. With 3 bases clipped from V and 6 bases from J, the junction kept 4 bases outside the gene matches. Germline V gene sequence: CDR1 MDHEN, CDR2 SYDVKM. There are 14 residues in the CDR3. CDR3 DNA sequence: TGTGCCAGCAGTTTGGGGACAGGTAGTCAGCCCCAGCATTTT. Translating gives CASSLGTGSQPQHF. Drawing the rest from reference TRBV28 and TRBJ1-5, the complete variable domain is DVKVTQSSRYLVKRTGEKVFLECVQDMDHENMFWYRQDPGLGLRLIYFSYDVKMKEKGDIPEGYSVSREKKERFSLILESASTNQTSMYLCASSLGTGSQPQHFGDGTRLSIL.

This chain joins TRBV6-5 and TRBJ1-5; the D gene is possibly TRBD1 (6 bases). Germline V gives CDR1 MNHEY, CDR2 SVGAGI. This CDR3 has 14 amino acids. V was shortened by 5 bases and J by 6 bases, with 14 bases between the two germline ends. The CDR3 spells CASSERPGAQPQHF. CDR3 nucleotide sequence: TGTGCCAGCAGTGAACGCCCAGGGGCTCAGCCCCAGCATTTT.

This rearrangement joins TRBV6-5 to TRBJ1-1, with 7 bases matching TRBD1. CDR1 and CDR2 (germline): MNHEY, SVGAGI. The V segment lost 7 bases and the J segment 1 base; nucleotides outside the gene matches: 9. There are 15 residues in the CDR3. Written as DNA, the CDR3 is TGTGCCAGCAAATACAGGGACAGCCAGAACACTGAAGCTTTCTTT. It specifies CASKYRDSQNTEAFF.

This clone appeared once. Other DNA sequences from this sample encode an identical CDR3 as well. The chain joins TRBV9 to TRBJ1-2; D possibly corresponds to TRBD1 (6 bases). The V gene's germline CDR1 is SGDLS and CDR2 YYNGEE. Trimming stripped 0 bases from V and 1 base from J, with 10 bases between. The CDR3 is 15 residues long. CDR3 sequence: CASSVGPGVNYGYTF. CDR3 bases: TGTGCCAGCAGCGTAGGCCCAGGGGTTAACTATGGCTACACCTTC.

This chain links TRBV9 with TRBJ2-3, with 11 bases identical to TRBD2. Trimming took 3 bases from V and 2 from J; bases not matched to a gene: 2. CDR1 and CDR2 (germline): SGDLS, YYNGEE. The CDR3 is 15 residues long. The CDR3 spells CASSASGRTTDTQYF. In DNA, the CDR3 is TGTGCCAGCAGCGCTAGCGGGAGGACCACAGATACGCAGTATTTT.

This clone has only a few counts. V is TRBV18 and J is TRBJ2-3; D is uncertain. Germline-derived CDR1 and CDR2 are KGHSH and LQKENI. The CDR3 runs to 11 residues. V lost 5 bases to trimming and J lost 2 bases, with 2 bases between them. For the CDR3, the DNA is TGTGCCAGCTCAAACACAGATACGCAGTATTTT. This sequence encodes CASSNTDTQYF.

The V and J genes are TRBV7-9 and TRBJ1-1; TRBD1 matches 7 bases. Germline CDR1 SEHNR, CDR2 FQNEAQ (reference sequence). CDR3 length: 15 residues. V shed 5 bases, J shed 5 bases, and the junction held 11 bases outside the gene matches. CDR3: CASSARDREETEAFF. CDR3 DNA sequence: TGTGCCAGCAGCGCCAGAGACAGGGAGGAAACTGAAGCTTTCTTT.

V is TRBV15 and J is TRBJ2-3; possibly TRBD1 for D (6 bases). Trimming pared 4 bases from V and 2 bases from J, leaving 10 bases between. Germline V gene sequence: CDR1 LNHNV, CDR2 YYDKDF (reference sequence). This CDR3 has 14 residues. The CDR3, as DNA: TGTGCCACCAGCATCCGACAGGCCACAGATACGCAGTATTTT. Translated, it gives CATSIRQATDTQYF.

This chain connects TRBV5-6 to TRBJ1-2; D not certain. Trimming shortened V by 0 bases and J by 1 base, and 7 bases separated the two germline ends. Germline loops: CDR1 SGHDT, CDR2 YYEEEE. This CDR3 has 14 amino acids. The CDR3 nucleotides read TGTGCCAGCAGCTTGGAGAGTAATAACTATGGCTACACCTTC. It translates to CASSLESNNYGYTF. Combining the CDR3 with reference TRBV5-6 and TRBJ1-2 gives the whole variable domain DAGVTQSPTHLIKTRGQQVTLRCSPKSGHDTVSWYQQALGQGPQFIFQYYEEEERQRGNFPDRFSGHQFPNYSSELNVNALLLGDSALYLCASSLESNNYGYTFGSGTRLTVV.

This clone was found a few times. Mismatch with germline at one junction end may stem from a read error. Within the sample, other DNA sequences also encode this same CDR3. CDR3 DNA sequence: TGTGCCAGTAGTTTGGGACAGCCCCAGCATTTT. It specifies CASSLGQPQHF. The chain recombines TRBV28 with TRBJ1-5; no definite D call. Germline CDR1 is MDHEN and CDR2 is SYDVKM. This CDR3 has 11 amino acids.

The rearrangement links TRBV4-3 to TRBJ2-7; the match to TRBD2 covers 10 bases. This CDR3 comprises 15 residues. V was clipped by 2 bases and J by 3 bases; unmatched bases: 4. The germline V gene encodes CDR1 LGHNA and CDR2 YSLEER. In nucleotides, the CDR3 is TGCGCCAGCAGCCAATCCGGGACTAGCGACTACGAGCAGTACTTC. Its translation: CASSQSGTSDYEQYF.